The 26 T cell receptor beta chains given below trace back to one sample, sequenced in a study of T-cell memory formation after mild COVID-19. TCRdb passed the 5' RACE reads through MiXCR, listing each CDR3 protein once. This sample has hundreds of thousands of distinct CDR3 sequences, with around 28% found just once. The sample was PBMCs or a T cell subset sorted from them (not recorded which). These receptor sequences come from an adult woman who had mild COVID-19 (a few samples of this study predate the infection). Cell type and time point are not known.

The rearrangement links TRBV19 to TRBJ1-1, with a tentative D call TRBD1 (5 bases). CDR3 length equals 16 residues. Looked up from germline, CDR1 is LNHDA and CDR2 is SQIVND (reference sequence). The V end was cut by 3 bases, the J end by 0 bases, with 14 bases between. Here the CDR3 DNA reads TGTGCCAGTAGTATTCCCCCCCCGGGGGTGAACACTGAAGCTTTCTTT. Its translation: CASSIPPPGVNTEAFF.

This chain uses TRBV3-1 with TRBJ2-7; 7 bases align to TRBD1. The V gene's germline CDR1 is LGHDT and CDR2 YNNKEL (reference sequence). Unmatched junction bases numbered 1, after V lost 3 bases and J lost 2 bases. The length of the CDR3 is 13 residues. CDR3 protein: CASSHGQAYEQYV. The DNA of the CDR3 is TGTGCCAGCAGCCACGGACAGGCCTACGAGCAGTACGTC.

This chain connects TRBV13 to TRBJ1-1; 7 bases agree with TRBD1. V was clipped by 5 bases and J by 1 base; unmatched bases: 7. The CDR3 extends over 15 amino acids. CDR1 PRHDT and CDR2 FYEKMQ come from the germline V gene (reference sequence). As DNA, the CDR3 is TGTGCCAGCAGCCAGACAGGGCCGAAGAACACTGAAGCTTTCTTT. Translated, it gives CASSQTGPKNTEAFF.

A few counts support this clonotype. V is TRBV7-2 and J is TRBJ2-3; 8 bases line up with TRBD1. This CDR3 has 14 amino acids. Germline V gene data show CDR1 as SGHTA and CDR2 as FQGNSA. V trimming: 5 bases; J trimming: 5 bases; junction bases outside the gene matches: 6. CDR3 protein: CASSTGQGEDTQYF. In DNA, the CDR3 is TGTGCCAGCAGCACCGGACAGGGTGAAGATACGCAGTATTTT.

Ten or more counts support this clonotype. The chain has TRBV2 and TRBJ1-1; no reliable D call. CDR1 SNHLY and CDR2 FYNNEI come from the germline V gene. V lost 0 bases, J lost 2 bases, and 19 bases lay in between. This CDR3 spans 18 amino acids. The CDR3 DNA sequence: TGTGCCAGCAGTGAAGCGCTTCCGACATCCGCCTCTAACACTGAAGCTTTCTTT. Protein sequence: CASSEALPTSASNTEAFF.

The chain carries TRBV27 and TRBJ2-2; 7 bases are shared with TRBD2. After removal of 8 bases from V and 0 bases from J, the junction contained 6 bases not matched to a gene. The CDR3 has 15 amino acids. Germline assignment: CDR1 MNHEY and CDR2 SMNVEV (reference sequence). The CDR3 protein is CASLPGLSNTGELFF. The DNA of the CDR3 is TGTGCCAGCCTTCCGGGACTATCGAACACCGGGGAGCTGTTTTTT.

This clonotype turned up a few times. The J gene is TRBJ2-5, the V gene TRBV19, with TRBD1 as a possible D gene (6 bases). CDR1 and CDR2 (germline): LNHDA, SQIVND (reference sequence). This CDR3 spans 15 amino acids. Trimming removed 3 bases from V and 5 bases from J, with 16 bases in between. In nucleotides, the CDR3 is TGTGCCAGTAGTATTCGAGGGGGACCTTGGGAGACCCAGTACTTC. This sequence encodes CASSIRGGPWETQYF.

This clonotype was detected ten times or more. The gene calls are TRBV12-3 or TRBV12-4 and TRBJ2-2, with D perhaps given as TRBD1 or TRBD2 (5 bases each). The CDR3 has 13 residues. V dropped 6 bases and J dropped 6 bases, with 11 bases sitting between them. For the CDR3, the DNA is TGTGCCAGCAGCCTTCAGGGACCCGGGGAGCTGTTTTTT. The encoded protein is CASSLQGPGELFF.

The genes are TRBV19 and TRBJ2-7; D is unresolved. Trimming cost V 5 bases and J 5 bases, with 19 bases left between them. The CDR3 length is 15 residues. In germline, CDR1 is LNHDA, CDR2 SQIVND (reference sequence). CDR3 nucleotides: TGTGCCAGTAGTCCCCGCATGAACCGCCCGGACGAGCAGTACTTC. This sequence encodes CASSPRMNRPDEQYF.

This clonotype was seen only a few times. The chain uses TRBV7-3 and TRBJ1-1; a weak D match, TRBD1 (6 bases). The CDR3 covers 14 residues. Trimming removed 3 bases from V and 4 bases from J, with 12 bases in between. Germline values: CDR1 SGHTA, CDR2 FQGTGA. CDR3 sequence: CASSFGGQGTEAFF. The DNA for the CDR3 is TGTGCCAGCAGCTTCGGGGGGCAGGGCACTGAAGCTTTCTTT. Variable domain in full (rest from reference TRBV7-3 and TRBJ1-1): GAGVSQTPSNKVTEKGKYVELRCDPISGHTALYWYRQSLGQGPEFLIYFQGTGAADDSGLPNDRFFAVRPEGSVSTLKIQRTERGDSAVYLCASSFGGQGTEAFFGQGTRLTVV.

The chain employs TRBV20-1 and TRBJ1-5, with 8 positions matching TRBD1. This CDR3 comprises 17 residues. The germline CDR1 and CDR2 sequences are DFQATT and SNEGSKA (reference sequence). The V and J ends lost 3 bases and 7 bases, in that order; junction bases with no gene match: 17. The CDR3 here is CSARKGQGAERGQPQHF. CDR3 DNA sequence: TGCAGTGCTAGGAAGGGGCAGGGGGCAGAAAGAGGGCAGCCCCAGCATTTT.

This chain joins TRBV23-1 and TRBJ2-7; 8 bases line up with TRBD2. TRBV23-1 is flagged as an ORF with uncertain function. This CDR3 comprises 13 residues. The CDR3 spells CPTPSGSYHEQYF. DNA of the CDR3: TGCCCCACGCCGAGCGGGAGTTACCACGAGCAGTACTTC.

The chain joins TRBV6-6 to TRBJ2-7; a possible D gene is TRBD2 (6 bases). Trimming shortened V by 8 bases and J by 2 bases, and 19 bases separated the two germline ends. The germline V gene has CDR1 MNHNY and CDR2 SVGAGI (reference sequence). The length of the CDR3 is 15 residues. Here the CDR3 reads CASRPRGGTTYEQYF. The DNA of the CDR3 is TGTGCCAGCCGCCCCCGTGGGGGGACCACCTACGAGCAGTACTTC.

The chain links TRBV5-1 to TRBJ1-1, with D unclear. The ends were cut back, 1 base at V and 3 bases at J, with 13 bases in the middle. Germline assignment: CDR1 SGHRS and CDR2 YFSETQ. The length of the CDR3 is 15 residues. In DNA form, the CDR3 reads TGCGCCAGCAGCTTGAAAGGCGGCGGGGACACTGAAGCTTTCTTT. Its translation is CASSLKGGGDTEAFF.

The CDR3 here is CASSSSTGTRNTEAFF. The CDR3 DNA follows: TGCGCCAGCAGCTCTTCAACCGGGACAAGGAACACTGAAGCTTTCTTT. The gene calls are TRBV5-1 and TRBJ1-1, with TRBD1 as a possible D gene (6 bases). V shed 3 bases and J shed 1 base, with 16 bases lying between them. Germline assignment: CDR1 SGHRS and CDR2 YFSETQ. The CDR3 consists of 16 residues.

The table lists this clonotype with many counts. CDR3 DNA sequence: TGTGCCAGCAGTTTAAGGAGGAGCTCCTACGAGCAGTACTTC. It specifies CASSLRRSSYEQYF. The gene calls are TRBV12-3 or TRBV12-4 and TRBJ2-7; tentative D call: TRBD2 (5 bases). V was trimmed by 2 bases and J by 0 bases, leaving 8 bases between them. This CDR3 region has 14 residues.

In its sample, this clonotype was seen many times. The chain couples TRBV29-1 to TRBJ2-3; the match to TRBD2 covers 13 bases. In germline, CDR1 is SQVTM, CDR2 ANQGSEA. V trimming: 4 bases; J trimming: 5 bases; junction bases outside the gene matches: 6. CDR3 length: 15 amino acids. CDR3 DNA: TGCAGCGTTGCACTGACTAGCGGGAGGCTAGATACGCAGTATTTT. Translated, it gives CSVALTSGRLDTQYF.

The chain joins TRBV12-3 or TRBV12-4 to TRBJ2-4; 12 nucleotides line up with TRBD2. V dropped 4 bases and J dropped 7; count of bases not matched to a gene: 5. The CDR3 is made up of 15 amino acids. The CDR3 loop is CASSSLAGGSNIQYF. In nucleotides, the CDR3 is TGTGCCAGCAGTTCACTAGCGGGGGGTTCCAACATTCAGTACTTC.

This clonotype was observed a handful of times. This chain connects TRBV3-1 to TRBJ1-5; TRBD1 is a possible D gene (5 bases). Germline CDR1 and CDR2: LGHDT and YNNKEL (reference sequence). V lost 5 bases and J 2 bases, leaving 13 bases between the germline ends. This CDR3 contains 15 residues. CDR3 sequence (DNA): TGTGCCAGCAGCAATAGAGGACACGGCAATCAGCCCCAGCATTTT. Its protein is CASSNRGHGNQPQHF. Based on the CDR3 plus reference TRBV3-1 and TRBJ1-5, the full variable domain is DTAVSQTPKYLVTQMGNDKSIKCEQNLGHDTMYWYKQDSKKFLKIMFSYNNKELIINETVPNRFSPKSPDKAHLNLHINSLELGDSAVYFCASSNRGHGNQPQHFGDGTRLSIL.

This chain links TRBV4-3 with TRBJ2-7; TRBD1 is a possible D gene (6 bases). The V gene lost 0 bases and the J gene lost 4 bases, with 13 bases spanning the gap. Per the germline V gene, CDR1 is LGHNA and CDR2 is YSLEER. This CDR3 comprises 15 residues. The chain's CDR3 is CASSQEGRGAYEQYF. The CDR3 DNA sequence: TGCGCCAGCAGCCAAGAGGGCAGGGGCGCATACGAGCAGTACTTC.

This clonotype was seen a handful of times. V gene TRBV15 combines with J gene TRBJ1-5; 8 bases line up with TRBD1. The V gene end was trimmed by 3 bases and the J gene end by 0 bases; junction bases not matched to a gene: 4. Germline lookup yields CDR1 LNHNV and CDR2 YYDKDF (reference sequence). There are 16 residues in the CDR3. In nucleotides, the CDR3 is TGTGCCACCAGCAGGGACAGGGAAGGTAGCAATCAGCCCCAGCATTTT. Translation gives CATSRDREGSNQPQHF.

The rearrangement joins TRBV24-1 to TRBJ2-5; 7 nucleotides align to TRBD2. The CDR3 sequence is 16 residues long. V lost 6 bases to trimming and J lost 3 bases; unmatched junction nucleotides: 12. Germline loops: CDR1 KGHDR, CDR2 SFDVKD. The CDR3 reads CATSRGDWRGKETQYF. The CDR3 DNA reads as TGTGCCACCAGTCGGGGGGATTGGCGGGGGAAAGAGACCCAGTACTTC.

V and J are TRBV5-1 and TRBJ2-6; TRBD2 matches 8 bases. V dropped 4 bases and J dropped 1; count of bases not matched to a gene: 10. Germline V gives CDR1 SGHRS, CDR2 YFSETQ. This CDR3 contains 18 residues. The CDR3 loop reads CASSDAGGSSSGANVLTF. CDR3 sequence (DNA): TGCGCCAGCAGCGACGCGGGGGGTTCCTCGTCTGGGGCCAACGTCCTGACTTTC.

This clonotype has a handful of counts. The CDR3 sequence is CASSLLGGRGTDTQYF. The CDR3 nucleotides are TGTGCCAGCAGCCTCCTTGGGGGGCGCGGAACAGATACGCAGTATTTT. This chain connects TRBV5-5 to TRBJ2-3; perhaps D is TRBD1 or TRBD2 (6 bases each). Trimming removed 4 bases from V and 3 bases from J, with 18 bases in between. The germline CDR1 and CDR2 sequences are SGHKS and YYEKEE (reference sequence). The CDR3 is made up of 16 amino acids.

The chain uses TRBV11-2 and TRBJ1-1; D ambiguous. Germline loops: CDR1 SGHAT, CDR2 FQNNGV. This CDR3 spans 15 amino acids. Trimming left V 0 bases short and J 2 bases short, with 10 bases between. CDR3 in DNA: TGTGCCAGCAGCTTAGATCCGGCAGATAACACTGAAGCTTTCTTT. Its translation is CASSLDPADNTEAFF.

The chain has TRBV7-2 and TRBJ2-5, with D unresolved. CDR3 size: 11 residues. Trimming cost V 4 bases and J 5 bases, with 5 bases left between them. Germline assignment: CDR1 SGHTA and CDR2 FQGNSA. In DNA, the CDR3 is TGTGCCAGCAGCTACATGGAGACCCAGTACTTC. It is translated as CASSYMETQYF.